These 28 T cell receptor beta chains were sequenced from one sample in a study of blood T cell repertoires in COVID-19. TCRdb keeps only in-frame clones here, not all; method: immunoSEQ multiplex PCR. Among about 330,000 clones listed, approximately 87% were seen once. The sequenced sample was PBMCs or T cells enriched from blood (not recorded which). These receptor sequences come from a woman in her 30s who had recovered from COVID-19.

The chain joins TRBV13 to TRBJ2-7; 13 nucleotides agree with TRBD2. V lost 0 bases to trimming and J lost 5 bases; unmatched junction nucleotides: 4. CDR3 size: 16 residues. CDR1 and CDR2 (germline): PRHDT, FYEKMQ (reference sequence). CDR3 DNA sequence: TGTGCCAGCAGCTTAGGACTAGCGGGGGGGTTGGACGAGCAGTACTTC. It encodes CASSLGLAGGLDEQYF.

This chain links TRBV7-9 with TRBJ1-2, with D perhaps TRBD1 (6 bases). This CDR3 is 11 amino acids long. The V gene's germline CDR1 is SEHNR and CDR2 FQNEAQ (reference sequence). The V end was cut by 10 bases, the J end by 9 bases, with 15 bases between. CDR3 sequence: CATLRGRRYTF. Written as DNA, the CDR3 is TGTGCCACTTTGCGGGGGCGTCGCTACACCTTC.

The CDR3 DNA reads as TGCGCCAGCAGCCCACTGGCGGGGCCCTCCTACGAGCAGTACTTC. It is translated as CASSPLAGPSYEQYF. V is TRBV5-1 and J is TRBJ2-7; D is possibly TRBD2 (6 bases). Trimming shortened V by 4 bases and J by 0 bases, and 14 bases separated the two germline ends. Germline-derived CDR1 and CDR2 are SGHRS and YFSETQ. The CDR3 is made up of 15 amino acids. Using reference TRBV5-1 and TRBJ2-7 for the parts outside the CDR3, the full variable domain is KAGVTQTPRYLIKTRGQQVTLSCSPISGHRSVSWYQQTPGQGLQFLFEYFSETQRNKGNFPGRFSGRQFSNSRSEMNVSTLELGDSALYLCASSPLAGPSYEQYFGPGTRLTVT.

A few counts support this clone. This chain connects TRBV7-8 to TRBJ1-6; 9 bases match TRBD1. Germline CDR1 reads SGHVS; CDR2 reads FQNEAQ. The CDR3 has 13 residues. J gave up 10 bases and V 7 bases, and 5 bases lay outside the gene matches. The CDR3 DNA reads TGTGCCAGCACCGGGGACAGGGTCTCACCCCTCCACTTT. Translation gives CASTGDRVSPLHF.

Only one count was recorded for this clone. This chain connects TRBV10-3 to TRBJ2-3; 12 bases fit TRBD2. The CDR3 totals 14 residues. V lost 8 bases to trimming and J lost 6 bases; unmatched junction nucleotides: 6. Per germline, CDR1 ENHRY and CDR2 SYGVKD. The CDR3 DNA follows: TGTGCCATCCGGCGGACTAGCGGGGCGGATACGCAGTATTTT. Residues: CAIRRTSGADTQYF.

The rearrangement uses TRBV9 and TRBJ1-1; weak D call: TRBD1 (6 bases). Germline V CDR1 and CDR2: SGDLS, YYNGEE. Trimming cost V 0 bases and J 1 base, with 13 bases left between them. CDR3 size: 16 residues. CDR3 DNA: TGTGCCAGCAGCGTAGGAAGGGGGATCAGGAACACTGAAGCTTTCTTT. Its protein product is CASSVGRGIRNTEAFF.

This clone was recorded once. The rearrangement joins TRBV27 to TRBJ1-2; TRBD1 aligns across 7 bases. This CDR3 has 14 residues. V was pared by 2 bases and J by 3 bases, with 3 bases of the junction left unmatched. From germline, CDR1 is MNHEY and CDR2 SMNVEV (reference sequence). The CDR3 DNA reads TGTGCCAGCAGTTTAAACAGGGGCGACTATGGCTACACCTTC. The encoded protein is CASSLNRGDYGYTF.

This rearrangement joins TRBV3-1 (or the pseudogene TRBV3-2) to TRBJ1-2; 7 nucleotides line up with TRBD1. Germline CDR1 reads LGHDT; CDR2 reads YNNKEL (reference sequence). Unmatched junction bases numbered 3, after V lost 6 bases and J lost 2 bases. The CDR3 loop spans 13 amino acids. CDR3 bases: TGTGCCAGCAGGAGGGGACAGAACTATGGCTACACCTTC. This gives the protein CASRRGQNYGYTF.

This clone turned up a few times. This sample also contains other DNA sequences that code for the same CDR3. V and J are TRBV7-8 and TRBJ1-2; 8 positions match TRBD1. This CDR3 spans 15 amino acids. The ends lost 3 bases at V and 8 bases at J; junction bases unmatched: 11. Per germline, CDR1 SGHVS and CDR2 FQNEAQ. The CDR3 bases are TGTGCCAGCAGCTTGGAAACGACAGGGGTTGGGGGCTACACCTTC. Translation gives CASSLETTGVGGYTF.

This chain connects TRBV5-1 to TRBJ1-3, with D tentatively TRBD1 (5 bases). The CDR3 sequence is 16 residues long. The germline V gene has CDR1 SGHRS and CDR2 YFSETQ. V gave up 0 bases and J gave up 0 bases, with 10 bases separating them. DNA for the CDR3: TGCGCCAGCAGCTTGGCCCAGGGAAGCTCTGGAAACACCATATATTTT. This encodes CASSLAQGSSGNTIYF.

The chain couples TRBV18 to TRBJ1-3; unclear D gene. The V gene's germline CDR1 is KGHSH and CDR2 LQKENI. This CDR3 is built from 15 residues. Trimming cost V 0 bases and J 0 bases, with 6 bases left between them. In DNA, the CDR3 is TGTGCCAGCTCACCACCGTCGCGCTCTGGAAACACCATATATTTT. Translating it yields CASSPPSRSGNTIYF.

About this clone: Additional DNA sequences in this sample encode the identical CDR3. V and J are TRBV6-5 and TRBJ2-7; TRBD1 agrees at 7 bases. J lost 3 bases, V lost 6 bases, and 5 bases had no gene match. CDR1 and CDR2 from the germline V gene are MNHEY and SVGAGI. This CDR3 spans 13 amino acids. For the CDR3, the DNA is TGTGCCAGCAGCCAGGGACAGCTCTACGAGCAGTACTTC. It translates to CASSQGQLYEQYF.

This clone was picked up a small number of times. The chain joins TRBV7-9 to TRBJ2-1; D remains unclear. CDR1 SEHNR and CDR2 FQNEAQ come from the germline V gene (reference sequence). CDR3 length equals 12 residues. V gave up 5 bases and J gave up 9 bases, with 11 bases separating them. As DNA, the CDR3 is TGTGCCAGCAGCCGAGAGGCCCGTGAGCAGTTCTTC. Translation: CASSREAREQFF.

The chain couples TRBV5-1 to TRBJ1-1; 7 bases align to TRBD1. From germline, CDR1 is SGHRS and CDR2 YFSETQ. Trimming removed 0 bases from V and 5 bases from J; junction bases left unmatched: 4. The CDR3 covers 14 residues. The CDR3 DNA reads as TGCGCCAGCAGCTTGGACAGGGGACCGACTGAAGCTTTCTTT. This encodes CASSLDRGPTEAFF. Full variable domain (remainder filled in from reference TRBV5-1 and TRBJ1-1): KAGVTQTPRYLIKTRGQQVTLSCSPISGHRSVSWYQQTPGQGLQFLFEYFSETQRNKGNFPGRFSGRQFSNSRSEMNVSTLELGDSALYLCASSLDRGPTEAFFGQGTRLTVV.

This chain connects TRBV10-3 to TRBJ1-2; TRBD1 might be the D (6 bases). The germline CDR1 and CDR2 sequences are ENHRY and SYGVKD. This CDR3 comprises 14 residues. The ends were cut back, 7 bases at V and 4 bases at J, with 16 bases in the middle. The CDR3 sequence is CAITQDSGAYGYTF. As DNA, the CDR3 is TGTGCCATCACCCAGGACAGCGGGGCCTATGGCTACACCTTC.

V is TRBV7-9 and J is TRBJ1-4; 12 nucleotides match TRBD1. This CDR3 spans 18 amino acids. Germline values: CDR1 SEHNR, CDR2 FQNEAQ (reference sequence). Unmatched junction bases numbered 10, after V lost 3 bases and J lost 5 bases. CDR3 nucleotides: TGTGCCAGCAGCTTGGGACAGGGGGCGCAGGCAAGCAATGAAAAACTGTTTTTT. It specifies CASSLGQGAQASNEKLFF.

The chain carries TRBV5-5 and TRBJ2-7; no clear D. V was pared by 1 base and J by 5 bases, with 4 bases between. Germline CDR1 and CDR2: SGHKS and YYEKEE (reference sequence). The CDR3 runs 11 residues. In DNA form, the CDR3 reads TGTGCCAGCAGCTTGTATAACGAGCAGTACTTC. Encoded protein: CASSLYNEQYF.

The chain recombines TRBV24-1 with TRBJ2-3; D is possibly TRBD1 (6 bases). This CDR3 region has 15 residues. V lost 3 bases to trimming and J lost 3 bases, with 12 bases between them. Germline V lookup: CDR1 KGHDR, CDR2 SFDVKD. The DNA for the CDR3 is TGTGCCACCAGTGATAGTTGGCAGGGGACAGATACGCAGTATTTT. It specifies CATSDSWQGTDTQYF.

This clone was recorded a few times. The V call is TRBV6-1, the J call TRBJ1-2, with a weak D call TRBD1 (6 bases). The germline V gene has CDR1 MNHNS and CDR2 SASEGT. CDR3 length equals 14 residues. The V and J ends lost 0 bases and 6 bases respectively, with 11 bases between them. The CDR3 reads CASSEARGYDGYTF. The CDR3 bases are TGTGCCAGCAGTGAAGCAAGGGGGTATGATGGCTACACCTTC.

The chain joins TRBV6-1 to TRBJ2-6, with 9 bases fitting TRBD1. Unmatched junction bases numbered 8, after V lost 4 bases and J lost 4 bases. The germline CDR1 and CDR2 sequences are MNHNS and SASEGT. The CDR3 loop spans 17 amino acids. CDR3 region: CASSVWGQGLGANVLTF. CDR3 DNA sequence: TGTGCCAGCAGTGTGTGGGGACAGGGTTTGGGGGCCAACGTCCTGACTTTC.

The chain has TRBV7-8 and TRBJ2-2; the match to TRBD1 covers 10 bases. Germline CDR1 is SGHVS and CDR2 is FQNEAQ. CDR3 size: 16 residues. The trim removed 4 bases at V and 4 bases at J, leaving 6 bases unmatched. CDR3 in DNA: TGTGCCAGCAGCTCCCGACAGGGGGCGGGCACCGGGGAGCTGTTTTTT. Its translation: CASSSRQGAGTGELFF.

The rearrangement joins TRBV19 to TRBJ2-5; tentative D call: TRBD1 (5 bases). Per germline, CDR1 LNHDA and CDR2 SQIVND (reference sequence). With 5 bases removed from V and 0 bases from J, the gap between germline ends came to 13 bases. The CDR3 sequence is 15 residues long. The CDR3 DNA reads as TGTGCCAGTAGTGGCTGGAAGGACAACCAAGAGACCCAGTACTTC. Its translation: CASSGWKDNQETQYF. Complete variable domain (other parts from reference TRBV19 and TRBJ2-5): DGGITQSPKYLFRKEGQNVTLSCEQNLNHDAMYWYRQDPGQGLRLIYYSQIVNDFQKGDIAEGYSVSREKKESFPLTVTSAQKNPTAFYLCASSGWKDNQETQYFGPGTRLLVL.

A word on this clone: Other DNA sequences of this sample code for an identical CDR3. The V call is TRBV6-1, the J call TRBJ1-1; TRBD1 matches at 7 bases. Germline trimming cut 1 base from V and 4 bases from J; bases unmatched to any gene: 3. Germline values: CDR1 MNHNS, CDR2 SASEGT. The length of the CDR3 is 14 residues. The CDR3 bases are TGTGCCAGCAGTGAAGTGCAGGGGGGCACTGAAGCTTTCTTT. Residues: CASSEVQGGTEAFF.

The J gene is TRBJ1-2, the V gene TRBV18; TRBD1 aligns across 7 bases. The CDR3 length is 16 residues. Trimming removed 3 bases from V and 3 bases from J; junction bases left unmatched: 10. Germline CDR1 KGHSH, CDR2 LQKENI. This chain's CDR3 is CASSPTFDRVDYGYTF. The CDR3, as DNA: TGTGCCAGCTCACCCACGTTCGACAGGGTGGACTATGGCTACACCTTC.

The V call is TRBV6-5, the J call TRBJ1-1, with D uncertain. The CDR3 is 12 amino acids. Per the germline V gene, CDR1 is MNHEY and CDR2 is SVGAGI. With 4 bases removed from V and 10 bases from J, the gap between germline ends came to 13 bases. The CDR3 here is CASSFRRGVAFF. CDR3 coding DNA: TGTGCCAGCAGTTTCCGACGCGGCGTAGCTTTCTTT.

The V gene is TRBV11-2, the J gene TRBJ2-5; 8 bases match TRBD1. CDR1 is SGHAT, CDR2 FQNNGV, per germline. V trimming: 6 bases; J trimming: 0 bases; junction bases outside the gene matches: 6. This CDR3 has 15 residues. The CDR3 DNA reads TGTGCCAGCAGGAGACAGGGGACCTACCAAGAGACCCAGTACTTC. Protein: CASRRQGTYQETQYF. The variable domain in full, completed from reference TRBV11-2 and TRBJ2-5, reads EAGVAQSPRYKIIEKRQSVAFWCNPISGHATLYWYQQILGQGPKLLIQFQNNGVVDDSQLPKDRFSAERLKGVDSTLKIQPAKLEDSAVYLCASRRQGTYQETQYFGPGTRLLVL.

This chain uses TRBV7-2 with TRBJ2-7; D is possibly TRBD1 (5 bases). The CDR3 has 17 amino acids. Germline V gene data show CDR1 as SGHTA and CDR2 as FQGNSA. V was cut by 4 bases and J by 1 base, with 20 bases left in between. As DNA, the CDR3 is TGTGCCAGCAGCTACCGGACGGCTGAAAAGGGGTCCTACGAGCAGTACTTC. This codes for CASSYRTAEKGSYEQYF.

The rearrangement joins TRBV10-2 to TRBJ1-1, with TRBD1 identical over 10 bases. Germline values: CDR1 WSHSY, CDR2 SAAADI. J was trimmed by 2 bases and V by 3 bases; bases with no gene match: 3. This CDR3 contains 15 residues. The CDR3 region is CASSEWDRGNTEAFF. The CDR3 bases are TGCGCCAGCAGTGAATGGGACAGGGGAAACACTGAAGCTTTCTTT.